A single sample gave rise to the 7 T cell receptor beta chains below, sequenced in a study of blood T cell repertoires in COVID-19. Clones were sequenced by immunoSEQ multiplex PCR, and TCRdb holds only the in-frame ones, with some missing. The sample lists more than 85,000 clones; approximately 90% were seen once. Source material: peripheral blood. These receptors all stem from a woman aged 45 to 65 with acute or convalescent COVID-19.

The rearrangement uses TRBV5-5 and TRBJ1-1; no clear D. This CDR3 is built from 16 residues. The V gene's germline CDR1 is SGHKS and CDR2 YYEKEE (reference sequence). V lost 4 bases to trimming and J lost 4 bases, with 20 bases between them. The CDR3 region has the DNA TGTGCCAGCAGCGGGAGAGCCGCGGGAAGAGTCACTGAAGCTTTCTTT. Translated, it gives CASSGRAAGRVTEAFF.

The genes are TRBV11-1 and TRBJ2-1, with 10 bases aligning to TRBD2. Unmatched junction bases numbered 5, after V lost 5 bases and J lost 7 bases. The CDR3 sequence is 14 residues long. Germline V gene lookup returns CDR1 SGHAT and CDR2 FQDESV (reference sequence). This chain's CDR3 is CASSQGLAWNEQFF. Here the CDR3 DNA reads TGTGCCAGCAGCCAGGGACTAGCGTGGAATGAGCAGTTCTTC. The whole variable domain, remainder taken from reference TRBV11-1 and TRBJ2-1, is EAEVAQSPRYKITEKSQAVAFWCDPISGHATLYWYRQILGQGPELLVQFQDESVVDDSQLPKDRFSAERLKGVDSTLKIQPAELGDSAMYLCASSQGLAWNEQFFGPGTRLTVL.

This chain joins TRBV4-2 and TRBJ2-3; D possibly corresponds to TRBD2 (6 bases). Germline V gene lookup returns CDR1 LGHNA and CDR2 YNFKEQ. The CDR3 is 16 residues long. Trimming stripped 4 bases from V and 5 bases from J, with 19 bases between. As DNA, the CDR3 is TGTGCCAGCAGCCTAGGGGCGGGGCGGAGGGTAGATACGCAGTATTTT. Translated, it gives CASSLGAGRRVDTQYF.

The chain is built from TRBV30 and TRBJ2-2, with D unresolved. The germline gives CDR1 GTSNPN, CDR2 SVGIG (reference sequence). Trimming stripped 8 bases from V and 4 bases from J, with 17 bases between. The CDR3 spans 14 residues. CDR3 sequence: CAQTETYFTGELFF. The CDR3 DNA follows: TGTGCCCAAACCGAAACGTACTTCACCGGGGAGCTGTTTTTT.

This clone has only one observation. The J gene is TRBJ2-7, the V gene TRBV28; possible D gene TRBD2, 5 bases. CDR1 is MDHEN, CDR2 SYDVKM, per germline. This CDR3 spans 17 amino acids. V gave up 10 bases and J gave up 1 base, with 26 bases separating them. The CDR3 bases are TGTGCCACCAACCCCCGCCTCCCTAGGGAGAATTCCTACGAGCAGTACTTC. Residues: CATNPRLPRENSYEQYF. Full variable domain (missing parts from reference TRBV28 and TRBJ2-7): DVKVTQSSRYLVKRTGEKVFLECVQDMDHENMFWYRQDPGLGLRLIYFSYDVKMKEKGDIPEGYSVSREKKERFSLILESASTNQTSMYLCATNPRLPRENSYEQYFGPGTRLTVT.

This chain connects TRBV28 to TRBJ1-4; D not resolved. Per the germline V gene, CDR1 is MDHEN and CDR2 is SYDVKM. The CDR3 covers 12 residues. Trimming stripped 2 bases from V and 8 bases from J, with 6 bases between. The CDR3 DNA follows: TGTGCCAGCAGTTTACCTAGGGAAAAACTGTTTTTT. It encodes CASSLPREKLFF.

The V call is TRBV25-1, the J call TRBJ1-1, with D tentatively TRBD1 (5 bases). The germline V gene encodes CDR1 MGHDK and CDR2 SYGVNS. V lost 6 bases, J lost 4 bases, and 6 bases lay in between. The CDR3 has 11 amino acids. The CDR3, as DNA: TGTGCCAGCAGGGGGCGCACTGAAGCTTTCTTT. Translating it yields CASRGRTEAFF.